Below, 12 T cell receptor beta chains from the same sample are listed, as sequenced in a study of cytomegalovirus exposure and HLA in healthy donors (dated by TCRdb to 2016 to 2017). Library generation was performed with the immunoSEQ multiplex PCR assay. For the multiplex PCR, a mixture combining 60 forward primers for TCR Vbeta segments and 13 reverse primers for TCR Jbeta segments was used. The clones in this table, taken by TCRdb from immuneACCESS, are in-frame only. Not every clone is retained; where verified, under half of the shortfall comes from an unresolved V gene, and the cause of the rest is unknown. In this sample the table shows about 110,000 clones, about 85% of which occur a single time. The ten largest clones capture more than 0.2% of the sample. The sequencing sample was made of PBMCs. The receptors here all came from a man aged 45-60 years in good health and CMV-seronegative.

The chain recombines TRBV11-3 with TRBJ2-6; 8 positions agree with TRBD1. CDR3 size: 17 residues. Germline loops: CDR1 SGHNT, CDR2 YENEEA. The J segment lost 0 bases and the V segment lost 5 bases, leaving 6 bases of the junction unmatched. CDR3: CASSPGQGISGANVLTF. The DNA of the CDR3 is TGTGCCAGCAGCCCCGGACAGGGTATCTCTGGGGCCAACGTCCTGACTTTC. Full variable domain (remainder filled in from reference TRBV11-3 and TRBJ2-6): EAGVVQSPRYKIIEKKQPVAFWCNPISGHNTLYWYLQNLGQGPELLIRYENEEAVDDSQLPKDRFSAERLKGVDSTLKIQPAELGDSAVYLCASSPGQGISGANVLTFGAGSRLTVL.

This clone was detected a few times. This sequence joins TRBV10-3 and TRBJ2-1; 8 bases are shared with TRBD1. After removal of 2 bases from V and 4 bases from J, the junction contained 7 bases not matched to a gene. The CDR3 is made up of 16 amino acids. The germline gives CDR1 ENHRY, CDR2 SYGVKD. CDR3 sequence reads: CAISEGGQGRYNEQFF. The CDR3 DNA reads TGTGCCATCAGTGAGGGTGGACAGGGACGTTACAATGAGCAGTTCTTC.

A few counts support this clone. The CDR3 region has the DNA TGTGCCAGCAGGGCCAACAGTGCCAACGTCCTGACTTTC. It yields the protein CASRANSANVLTF. This chain joins TRBV7-3 and TRBJ2-6; no clear D. This CDR3 comprises 13 residues. The germline V gene encodes CDR1 SGHTA and CDR2 FQGTGA. V was shortened by 6 bases and J by 7 bases, with 10 bases between the two germline ends. Based on the CDR3 plus reference TRBV7-3 and TRBJ2-6, the full variable domain is GAGVSQTPSNKVTEKGKYVELRCDPISGHTALYWYRQSLGQGPEFLIYFQGTGAADDSGLPNDRFFAVRPEGSVSTLKIQRTERGDSAVYLCASRANSANVLTFGAGSRLTVL.

The chain employs TRBV6-5 and TRBJ2-7, with 7 positions matching TRBD1. The CDR3 spans 14 residues. Germline V gene lookup returns CDR1 MNHEY and CDR2 SVGAGI. The junction had 12 bases not matched to a gene; V was cut back by 6 bases and J by 7 bases. The CDR3 here is CASSQRGLKGEQYF. The CDR3 nucleotides read TGTGCCAGCAGCCAAAGGGGGCTGAAAGGGGAGCAGTACTTC.

This clone came up once. CDR3 coding DNA: TGTGCCAGCTCACTCGGGACAGGGGGCTACTACGAGCAGTACTTC. Its protein is CASSLGTGGYYEQYF. This rearrangement joins TRBV18 to TRBJ2-7; TRBD1 matches 12 bases. The CDR3 runs 15 residues. The germline V gene has CDR1 KGHSH and CDR2 LQKENI. V shed 4 bases and J 3 bases; nucleotides not matched to a gene: 4.

This rearrangement joins TRBV12-5 to TRBJ2-2; D is undetermined. V was trimmed by 5 bases and J by 8 bases, leaving 9 bases between them. The CDR3 spans 12 residues. The germline CDR1 and CDR2 sequences are LGHNT and FRNRAP. Written as DNA, the CDR3 is TGTGCTAGTGGTCCGCGGTATGGGGAGCTGTTTTTT. It encodes CASGPRYGELFF.

The chain uses TRBV5-8 and TRBJ1-1, with D unresolved. The CDR3 totals 15 residues. Germline V gene lookup returns CDR1 SGHTS and CDR2 YDEGEE. V shed 4 bases and J shed 1 base, with 14 bases lying between them. The CDR3 DNA sequence: TGTGCCAGCAGCCCGGTTGGAGGCCAGAACACTGAAGCTTTCTTT. It translates to CASSPVGGQNTEAFF. The full variable domain, with the rest looked up from reference TRBV5-8 and TRBJ1-1, is EAGVTQSPTHLIKTRGQQATLRCSPISGHTSVYWYQQALGLGLQFLLWYDEGEERNRGNFPPRFSGRQFPNYSSELNVNALELEDSALYLCASSPVGGQNTEAFFGQGTRLTVV.

The genes are TRBV19 and TRBJ2-3; 7 bases are a match to TRBD2. The CDR3 spans 12 residues. Germline CDR1 LNHDA, CDR2 SQIVND (reference sequence). The trim removed 9 bases at V and 4 bases at J, leaving 4 bases unmatched. CDR3 sequence: CASSRGADTQYF. In DNA form, the CDR3 reads TGTGCCAGCAGCCGGGGGGCAGATACGCAGTATTTT.

This clone was counted between two and nine times. This chain joins TRBV27 and TRBJ1-5; D is ambiguous. V gave up 9 bases and J gave up 4 bases, with 10 bases separating them. The CDR3 extends over 12 amino acids. Per germline, CDR1 MNHEY and CDR2 SMNVEV (reference sequence). This chain's CDR3 is CASGRRNQPQHF. The CDR3 region has the DNA TGTGCCAGTGGGCGTAGGAATCAGCCCCAGCATTTT.

V is TRBV19 and J is TRBJ1-4, with D possibly matching TRBD1 (5 bases). CDR3 size: 13 residues. V was pared by 4 bases and J by 8 bases, with 11 bases between. Germline assignment: CDR1 LNHDA and CDR2 SQIVND (reference sequence). As DNA, the CDR3 is TGTGCCAGTAGTAGTGACAGAGAAGAAAAACTGTTTTTT. Its translation: CASSSDREEKLFF.

The table lists this clone with a few counts. The chain uses TRBV6-1 and TRBJ1-2; D may be TRBD1 (6 bases). CDR1 MNHNS and CDR2 SASEGT come from the germline V gene. The CDR3 extends over 13 amino acids. V was trimmed by 11 bases and J by 8 bases, leaving 21 bases between them. The CDR3 DNA is TGTGCCCAGGGGAAACCGAGTGAGGCGGGCTACACCTTC. Translated: CAQGKPSEAGYTF.

V and J are TRBV5-1 and TRBJ1-2; 9 nucleotides agree with TRBD1. J lost 6 bases, V lost 3 bases, and 6 bases had no gene match. The CDR3 is 14 amino acids. The V gene's germline CDR1 is SGHRS and CDR2 YFSETQ. CDR3 in DNA: TGCGCCAGCAGCTGGAACCGGGACAGGGATGGCTACACCTTC. It yields the protein CASSWNRDRDGYTF.